This TCR beta chain was identified during a study of technical replicates of blood from a handful of donors. CDR3 length: 16 amino acids. Germline assignment: CDR1 KGHSH and CDR2 LQKENI. The V end was cut by 1 base, the J end by 5 bases, with 17 bases between. TCRdb's table, derived via immunoSEQ multiplex PCR, lists solely in-frame clones and lacks some. Of some 14,000 clones in the sample, approximately 86% were seen once. The receptor was isolated from a human donor in good health. The V call is TRBV18, the J call TRBJ2-5; a possible D gene is TRBD1 (5 bases). Specimen: PBMCs. The CDR3: CASSPRNSRERETQYF. CDR3 in DNA: TGTGCCAGCTCACCACGTAATTCCAGGGAACGGGAGACCCAGTACTTC. The full variable domain, completed using reference TRBV18 and TRBJ2-5, is NAGVMQNPRHLVRRRGQEARLRCSPMKGHSHVYWYRQLPEEGLKFMVYLQKENIIDESGMPKERFSAEFPKEGPSILRIQQVVRGDSAAYFCASSPRNSRERETQYFGPGTRLLVL.